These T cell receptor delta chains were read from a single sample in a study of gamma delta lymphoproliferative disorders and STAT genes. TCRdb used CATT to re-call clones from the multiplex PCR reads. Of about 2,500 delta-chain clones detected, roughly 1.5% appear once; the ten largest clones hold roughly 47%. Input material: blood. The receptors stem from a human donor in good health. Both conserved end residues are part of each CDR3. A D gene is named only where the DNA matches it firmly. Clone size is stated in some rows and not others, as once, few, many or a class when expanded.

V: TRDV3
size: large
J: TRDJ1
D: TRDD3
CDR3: CAFSQYWGITDKLIF
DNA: TGTGCCTTTAGTCAATACTGGGGGATCACCGATAAACTCATCTTT

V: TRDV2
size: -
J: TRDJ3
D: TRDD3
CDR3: CACDGLLGDTTLSSWDTRQMFF
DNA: TGTGCCTGTGATGGCCTACTGGGGGATACGACACTAAGCTCCTGGGACACCCGACAGATGTTTTTC

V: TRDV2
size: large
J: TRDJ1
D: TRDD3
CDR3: CACDTVKLGDTRLNTDKLIF
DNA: TGTGCCTGTGACACCGTAAAATTGGGGGATACGCGACTAAACACCGATAAACTCATCTTT

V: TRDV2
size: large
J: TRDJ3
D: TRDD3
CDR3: CACDPATPTGGLGRLTSSWDTRQMFF
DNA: TGTGCCTGTGACCCCGCAACCCCTACTGGGGGACTCGGGAGACTGACTAGCTCCTGGGACACCCGACAGATGTTTTTC

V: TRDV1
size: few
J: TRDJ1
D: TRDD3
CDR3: CALGELEAEGYRSPRLSNKLIF
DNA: TGTGCTCTTGGGGAACTCGAAGCTGAGGGATACCGATCACCTAGACTGAGCAATAAACTCATCTTT

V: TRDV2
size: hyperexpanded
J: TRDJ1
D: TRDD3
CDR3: CACDKLGGTDKLIF
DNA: TGTGCCTGTGACAAACTGGGGGGTACCGATAAACTCATCTTT

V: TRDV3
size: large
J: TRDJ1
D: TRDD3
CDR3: CAYPAFLKYWGIPSDKLIF
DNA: TGTGCCTACCCGGCCTTCCTAAAGTACTGGGGGATACCCTCCGATAAACTCATCTTT

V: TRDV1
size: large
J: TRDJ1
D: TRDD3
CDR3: CALGEPLFLLRYWGIQTDKLIF
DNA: TGTGCTCTTGGGGAACCTTTATTCCTACTAAGGTACTGGGGGATACAGACCGATAAACTCATCTTT

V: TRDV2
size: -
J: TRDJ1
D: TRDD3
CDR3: CACDTVGLGDTRGTDKLIF
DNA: TGTGCCTGTGACACCGTAGGGCTGGGGGATACGAGGGGGACCGATAAACTCATCTTT

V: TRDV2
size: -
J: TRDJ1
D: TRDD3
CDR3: CACDTILGGYAQTDKLIF
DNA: TGTGCCTGTGACACCATTCTTGGGGGATACGCTCAGACCGATAAACTCATCTTT

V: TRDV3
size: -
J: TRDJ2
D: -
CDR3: CAFVGQGPDRHVLPWGRRRALTAQLFF
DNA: TGTGCCTTTGTTGGGCAGGGCCCAGATAGGCATGTCCTTCCCTGGGGGCGCCGCAGGGCTTTGACAGCACAACTCTTCTTT

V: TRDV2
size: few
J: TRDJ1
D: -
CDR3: CACDRILVGDTDKLIF
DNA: TGTGCCTGTGACCGTATTTTGGTGGGGGACACCGATAAACTCATCTTT

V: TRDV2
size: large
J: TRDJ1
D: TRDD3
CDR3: CACDVVEGTGGSGQLIF
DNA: TGTGCCTGTGACGTCGTTGAGGGTACTGGGGGATCCGGACAACTCATCTTT

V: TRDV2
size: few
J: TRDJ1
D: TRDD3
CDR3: CACDELRGIRSDKLIF
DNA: TGTGCCTGTGACGAGTTAAGGGGGATACGCAGCGATAAACTCATCTTT

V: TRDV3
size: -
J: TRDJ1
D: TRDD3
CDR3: CAFSPSWGITDKLIF
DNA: TGTGCCTTTAGTCCTAGCTGGGGGATCACCGATAAACTCATCTTT

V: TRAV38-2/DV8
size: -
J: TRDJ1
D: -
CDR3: CAYFSYAVGGFGYTDKLIF
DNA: TGTGCTTATTTTTCCTACGCAGTTGGGGGATTTGGGTACACCGATAAACTCATCTTT

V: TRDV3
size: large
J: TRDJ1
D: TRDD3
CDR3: CACWGIPGGSYTDKLIF
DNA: TGTGCCTGCTGGGGGATACCCGGCGGTTCGTACACCGATAAACTCATCTTT

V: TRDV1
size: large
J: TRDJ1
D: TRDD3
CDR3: CALGDQLSYTRGWGIFGYTDKLIF
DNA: TGTGCTCTTGGGGACCAACTTTCCTACACGAGGGGCTGGGGGATATTCGGGTACACCGATAAACTCATCTTT

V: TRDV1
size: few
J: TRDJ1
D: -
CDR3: CALGDLEGRGTDKLIF
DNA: TGTGCTCTTGGAGATCTAGAAGGCCGGGGCACCGATAAGCTCATCTTT

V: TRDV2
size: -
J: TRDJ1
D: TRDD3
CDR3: CACDDNWGIRNTDKLIF
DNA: TGTGCCTGTGACGATAATTGGGGGATACGCAACACCGATAAACTCATCTTT

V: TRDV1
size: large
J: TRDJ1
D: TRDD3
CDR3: CALGELTLVLLKSLGGYGTDKLIF
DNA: TGTGCTCTTGGGGAACTAACCTTGGTCCTACTTAAATCCCTTGGGGGATATGGGACCGATAAACTCATCTTT

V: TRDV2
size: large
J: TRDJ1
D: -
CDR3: CACDTVGPGTSQDGSDKLIF
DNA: TGTGCCTGTGACACCGTAGGACCGGGTACATCTCAAGATGGTTCCGATAAACTCATCTTT

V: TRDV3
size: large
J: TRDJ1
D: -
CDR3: CAFQVMYLPTLGDTHTDKLIF
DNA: TGTGCCTTTCAAGTAATGTACCTTCCTACGCTAGGGGATACGCACACCGATAAACTCATCTTT

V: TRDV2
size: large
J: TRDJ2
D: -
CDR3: CACDPMLGLTAQLFF
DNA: TGTGCCTGTGACCCTATGCTGGGATTGACAGCACAACTCTTCTTT

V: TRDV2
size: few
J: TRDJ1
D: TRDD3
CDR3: CACDTVITGGYARETDKLIF
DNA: TGTGCCTGTGACACCGTAATCACTGGGGGATACGCGAGAGAGACCGATAAACTCATCTTT

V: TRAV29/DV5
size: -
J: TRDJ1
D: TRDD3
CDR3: CAASVEEDSGGYGTDKLIF
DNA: TGTGCAGCAAGCGTAGAGGAGGATTCTGGGGGATACGGTACCGATAAACTCATCTTT

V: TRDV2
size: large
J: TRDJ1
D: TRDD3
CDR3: CACDTVHLGDTQYTDKLIF
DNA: TGTGCCTGTGACACCGTTCATCTGGGGGATACTCAGTACACCGATAAACTCATCTTT

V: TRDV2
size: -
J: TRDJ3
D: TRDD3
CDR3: CACDPTGGPSWDTRQMFF
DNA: TGTGCCTGTGACCCCACTGGGGGACCCTCCTGGGACACCCGACAGATGTTTTTC

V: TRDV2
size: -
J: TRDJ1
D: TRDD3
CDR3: CACILGTRALRTDKLIF
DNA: TGTGCCTGCATACTGGGGACCCGGGCCTTAAGGACCGATAAACTCATCTTT

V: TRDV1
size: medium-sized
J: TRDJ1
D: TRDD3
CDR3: CALGAWTTLFTGGYARVEGDKLIF
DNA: TGTGCTCTTGGGGCCTGGACTACACTATTTACTGGGGGATACGCTCGGGTTGAGGGCGATAAACTCATCTTT

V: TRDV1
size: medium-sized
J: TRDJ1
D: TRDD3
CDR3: CALGELVRVGVLEGNWGIPYTDKLIF
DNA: TGTGCTCTTGGGGAACTCGTAAGGGTAGGGGTCCTAGAGGGAAACTGGGGGATCCCGTACACCGATAAACTCATCTTT

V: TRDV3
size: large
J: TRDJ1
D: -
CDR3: CASAPFGGLTDKLIF
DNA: TGTGCCTCCGCGCCTTTTGGGGGCCTCACCGATAAACTCATCTTT

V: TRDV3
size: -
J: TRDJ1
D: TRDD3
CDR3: CAFLGDTLPDKLIF
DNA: TGTGCCTTCTTGGGGGATACATTGCCCGATAAACTCATCTTT

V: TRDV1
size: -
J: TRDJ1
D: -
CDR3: CALGLCLPTSYWGYATDKLIF
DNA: TGTGCCCTTGGGTTGTGCCTTCCTACGTCTTACTGGGGATACGCGACCGATAAACTCATCTTT

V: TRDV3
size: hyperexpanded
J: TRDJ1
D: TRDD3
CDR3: CALPYPLTGGPPIEEYTDKLIF
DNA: TGTGCCTTGCCCTATCCTTTGACTGGGGGGCCTCCAATAGAGGAGTACACCGATAAACTCATCTTT

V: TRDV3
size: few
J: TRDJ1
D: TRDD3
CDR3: CAFSPSWGIGDKLIF
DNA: TGTGCCTTTAGTCCTAGCTGGGGGATAGGCGATAAACTCATCTTT

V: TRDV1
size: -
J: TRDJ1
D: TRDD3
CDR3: CASDSEVLHSTGGYGDTDKLIF
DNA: TGTGCTTCGGACTCGGAGGTCCTCCACAGTACTGGGGGATACGGGGACACCGATAAACTCATCTTT

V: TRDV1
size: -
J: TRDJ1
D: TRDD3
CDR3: CALGELLLYALSGGYAVYADKLIF
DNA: TGTGCTCTTGGAGAACTATTGCTCTACGCACTTAGTGGGGGATACGCAGTGTACGCCGATAAACTCATCTTT

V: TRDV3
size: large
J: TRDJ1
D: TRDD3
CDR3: CAFISSITGGLADKLIF
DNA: TGTGCCTTTATATCATCTATCACTGGGGGATTGGCCGATAAACTCATCTTT

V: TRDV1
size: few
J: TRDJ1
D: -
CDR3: CALGEFISPFWVGGNKLIF
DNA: TGTGCTCTTGGGGAATTTATCAGCCCTTTCTGGGTTGGCGGCAATAAACTCATCTTT

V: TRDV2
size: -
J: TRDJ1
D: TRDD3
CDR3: CACDPVLGDHTDKLIF
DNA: TGTGCCTGTGACCCCGTACTGGGGGACCACACCGATAAACTCATCTTT

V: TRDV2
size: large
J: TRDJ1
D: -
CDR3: CACDTVQGRLGSYTDKLIF
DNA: TGTGCCTGTGACACCGTTCAAGGCCGACTGGGCTCTTACACCGATAAACTCATCTTT

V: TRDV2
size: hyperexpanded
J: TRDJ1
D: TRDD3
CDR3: CACDTVITGGYESDKLIF
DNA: TGTGCCTGTGACACCGTAATCACTGGGGGATACGAGAGTGATAAACTCATCTTT

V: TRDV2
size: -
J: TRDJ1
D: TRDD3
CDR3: CACDTVGVSGGYNTDKLIF
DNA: TGTGCCTGTGACACCGTGGGGGTGTCTGGGGGATACAACACCGATAAACTCATCTTT

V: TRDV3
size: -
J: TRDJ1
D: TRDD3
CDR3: CAFTNPGGITDKLIF
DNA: TGTGCCTTTACAAACCCCGGGGGGATCACCGATAAACTCATCTTT

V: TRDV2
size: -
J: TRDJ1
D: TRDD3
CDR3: CACEDWGIPYTDKLIF
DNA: TGTGCCTGTGAGGACTGGGGGATCCCGTACACCGATAAACTCATCTTT

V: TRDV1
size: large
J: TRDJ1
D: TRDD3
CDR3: CALGGNIFPTFPLLGDKYTDKLIF
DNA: TGTGCTCTTGGGGGGAATATCTTCCCGACATTTCCTTTACTGGGGGATAAGTACACCGATAAACTCATCTTT

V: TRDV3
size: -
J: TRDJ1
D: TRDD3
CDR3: CAFSPSWGIPGGSYTDKLIF
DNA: TGTGCCTTTAGTCCTAGCTGGGGGATACCCGGCGGTTCGTACACCGATAAACTCATCTTT

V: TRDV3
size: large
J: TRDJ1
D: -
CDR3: CAFRLLLPPILFWVDKLIF
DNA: TGTGCCTTCCGCCTTCTCCTACCTCCCATCCTCTTTTGGGTCGATAAACTCATCTTT

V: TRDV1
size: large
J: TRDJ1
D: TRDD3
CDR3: CALGEHYPFLPVLGTRALRTDKLIF
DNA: TGTGCTCTTGGGGAACATTACCCGTTCCTCCCAGTACTGGGGACCCGGGCCTTAAGGACCGATAAACTCATCTTT

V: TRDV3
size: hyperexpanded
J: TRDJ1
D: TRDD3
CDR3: CASPGRGDNTDKLIF
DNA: TGTGCCTCCCCGGGCAGGGGGGATAACACCGATAAACTCATCTTT